The source of this TCR beta chain is a study of PD-1 blockade in classical Hodgkin lymphoma. Overall study context: The study gave patients nivolumab 3 mg/kg intravenously every 2 weeks. Study-wide findings and caveats: Complete responders had baseline diversity similar to newly diagnosed patients. Relapsed/refractory patients reportedly had lower baseline diversity than newly diagnosed patients.

Profiled with immunoSEQ multiplex PCR; TCRdb holds only in-frame clones, not every one. The table shows nearly 25,000 clones, with around three quarters occurring only once. A word on this clone: Antigen unknown.

Germline-derived CDR1 and CDR2 are LNHDA and SQIVND (reference sequence). The CDR3 is 15 amino acids. The germline V and J ends were trimmed by 3 bases and 6 bases, with 15 bases remaining between them. Time point noted: cycle 4 day 1 (C4D1), after less than 7 weeks of nivolumab. There was relapse after autologous stem cell transplantation in every patient, and there was variation in brentuximab vedotin exposure. The sequencing here drew on peripheral blood mononuclear cells (PBMCs), taken before the fourth cycle of nivolumab. The origin of this receptor is a human donor with classical Hodgkin lymphoma. The chain couples TRBV19 to TRBJ1-3, with D possibly TRBD1 on 6 matching bases. The CDR3 loop reads CASSIPTGTKNTIYF. The CDR3 nucleotides are TGTGCCAGTAGTATTCCGACAGGTACGAAAAACACCATATATTTT.